The TCR beta chain described here comes from a study of blood T cell repertoires in COVID-19. Study background: PBMCs, B-cell-depleted T cells, or T cells were the source of the cDNA or gDNA that made up the material.

Donors were grouped by their self-reported clinical history. Under the authors' procedure: Counts of nucleated cells, estimated from reference gene primer amplification, were obtained. Clones were sequenced by immunoSEQ multiplex PCR, and TCRdb holds only the in-frame ones, with some missing. V, J and clone size are those of that table, while D and trimming were read from the DNA. The repertoire holds fewer than 500,000 clones, with 75% to 90% as singletons. The sequence derives from a woman between 18 and 30 years old who had recovered from COVID-19. The specimen was PBMCs or T cells enriched from blood (not recorded which).

CDR3 DNA: TGTGCCAGCAGTTTACATCGACAGGGCGGCTACACCTTC. The encoded protein is CASSLHRQGGYTF. The chain employs TRBV28 and TRBJ1-2; TRBD1 matches 7 bases. The CDR3 contains 13 residues. V was pared by 2 bases and J by 8 bases, with 5 bases of the junction left unmatched. Per germline, CDR1 MDHEN and CDR2 SYDVKM.